One sample yielded the 17 T cell receptor beta chains listed below, sequenced in a study of CD8 T cells in ankylosing spondylitis. Using its own MiXCR run on the 5' RACE reads, TCRdb lists one record per CDR3 protein. Here the sample spans some 200,000 distinct CDR3 sequences, around a sixth being singletons. The source material was blood, either unsorted or a sorted T cell fraction (not recorded which). All receptors derive from a male donor aged 10-35 years with ankylosing spondylitis or in good health (not recorded which).

This clonotype was counted many times. The chain recombines TRBV6-5 with TRBJ2-2; 7 bases map to TRBD2. Germline CDR1 and CDR2: MNHEY and SVGAGI. The CDR3 spans 15 residues. V was pared by 0 bases and J by 6 bases, with 4 bases of the junction left unmatched. This chain's CDR3 is CASSYSPGGSGELFF. CDR3 DNA sequence: TGTGCCAGCAGTTACTCTCCGGGAGGCTCCGGGGAGCTGTTTTTT.

The sample holds many counts of this clonotype. This chain uses TRBV27 with TRBJ1-5, with no clear D. CDR1 MNHEY and CDR2 SMNVEV come from the germline V gene (reference sequence). The CDR3 loop spans 15 amino acids. V gave up 8 bases and J gave up 0 bases, with 14 bases separating them. CDR3 bases: TGTGCCAGCCTTCGCAGGTGGGGTAGCAATCAGCCCCAGCATTTT. This codes for CASLRRWGSNQPQHF.

This clonotype appeared many times. This chain links TRBV6-5 with TRBJ1-6, with 7 bases lining up with TRBD1. CDR1 MNHEY and CDR2 SVGAGI come from the germline V gene. Trimming at V came to 6 bases and at J to 10 bases, leaving 9 bases not matched to a gene. This CDR3 is 14 amino acids long. The CDR3 coding sequence is TGTGCCAGCAGAGCGGGACAGTTTAGGTCACCCCTCCACTTT. Protein sequence: CASRAGQFRSPLHF.

The chain recombines TRBV12-3 or TRBV12-4 with TRBJ1-5, with 7 bases aligning to TRBD1. The CDR3 extends over 13 amino acids. After removal of 5 bases from V and 5 bases from J, the junction contained 3 bases not matched to a gene. DNA of the CDR3: TGTGCCAGCAGTAGCACAGGGGATCAGCCCCAGCATTTT. Translation gives CASSSTGDQPQHF.

This clonotype was seen at least ten times. This rearrangement joins TRBV20-1 to TRBJ1-2, with a possible D match to TRBD1 (6 bases). The CDR3 spans 13 residues. Per the germline V gene, CDR1 is DFQATT and CDR2 is SNEGSKA (reference sequence). The CDR3 is CSPRGQSNYGYTF. The DNA for the CDR3 is TGCAGCCCCCGGGGGCAGTCTAACTATGGCTACACCTTC.

At least ten counts were recorded for this clonotype. CDR3 protein: CATSRQQNTDTQYF. As DNA, the CDR3 is TGCGCCACATCCCGACAGCAAAACACAGATACGCAGTATTTT. The rearrangement joins TRBV5-1 to TRBJ2-3; the D gene is possibly TRBD1 (5 bases). Trimming stripped 9 bases from V and 2 bases from J, with 16 bases between. Per germline, CDR1 SGHRS and CDR2 YFSETQ. The CDR3 sequence is 14 residues long.

This clonotype was seen many times. The CDR3 reads CASSKPPRLGSYEQYV. CDR3 coding DNA: TGTGCCAGCAGCAAACCTCCGAGACTAGGTTCCTACGAGCAGTACGTC. This sequence joins TRBV21-1 and TRBJ2-7; the tabulated D call, TRBD2, remains unverified against the DNA. TRBV21-1 is classified as a pseudogene. This CDR3 region has 16 residues.

This clonotype was seen repeatedly, ten times or more. This chain uses TRBV20-1 with TRBJ1-1, with D perhaps TRBD1 (5 bases). The CDR3 is 14 residues long. The germline V gene has CDR1 DFQATT and CDR2 SNEGSKA (reference sequence). V was shortened by 2 bases and J by 0 bases, with 10 bases between the two germline ends. The CDR3 DNA is TGCAGTGCTAGACAGGGTTTAATGAACACTGAAGCTTTCTTT. This translates into CSARQGLMNTEAFF.

This clonotype was found many times. The chain couples TRBV6-2 or TRBV6-3 to TRBJ2-1; 10 nucleotides agree with TRBD2. The CDR3 covers 16 residues. The germline gives CDR1 MNHEY, CDR2 SVGEGT. J lost 8 bases, V lost 4 bases, and 11 bases had no gene match. The CDR3: CASSFPPSGRADEQFF. DNA for the CDR3: TGTGCCAGCAGTTTTCCCCCGAGCGGGAGGGCAGATGAGCAGTTCTTC.

Many counts were recorded for this clonotype. The V gene is TRBV29-1, the J gene TRBJ2-1; 11 nucleotides align to TRBD2. CDR3 length: 18 residues. The ends lost 5 bases at V and 2 bases at J; junction bases unmatched: 14. Per the germline V gene, CDR1 is SQVTM and CDR2 is ANQGSEA. CDR3 region: CSVWDREGLADTYNEQFF. DNA for the CDR3: TGCAGCGTTTGGGACAGGGAGGGACTAGCGGATACCTACAATGAGCAGTTCTTC.

This clonotype was seen ten or more times. The chain recombines TRBV10-3 with TRBJ2-7; 13 bases match TRBD2. CDR3 length equals 16 residues. Germline V CDR1 and CDR2: ENHRY, SYGVKD. With 5 bases clipped from V and 4 bases from J, the junction kept 8 bases outside the gene matches. CDR3: CAISQGTSGNRYEQYF. The CDR3 DNA reads TGTGCCATCAGTCAAGGGACTAGCGGGAATCGGTACGAGCAGTACTTC.

In this sample, this clonotype turned up many times. The J gene is TRBJ1-6, the V gene TRBV12-3 or TRBV12-4, with unresolved D. CDR3 size: 14 residues. V was clipped by 3 bases and J by 11 bases, with 14 bases between them. The CDR3 spells CASSLIPPGAPLHF. Here the CDR3 DNA reads TGTGCCAGCAGTTTGATCCCCCCGGGAGCACCCCTCCACTTT.

This clonotype was counted many times. V gene TRBV6-5 combines with J gene TRBJ1-1, with D tentatively TRBD1 (6 bases). CDR1 is MNHEY, CDR2 SVGAGI, per germline. V was clipped by 4 bases and J by 5 bases, with 14 bases between them. This CDR3 region has 14 residues. The CDR3 spells CASSWGAPDTEAFF. CDR3 DNA sequence: TGTGCCAGCAGTTGGGGGGCGCCGGATACTGAAGCTTTCTTT.

Only one count was recorded for this clonotype. The chain uses TRBV7-6 and TRBJ2-3; 8 bases are a match to TRBD2. Germline CDR1 is SGHVS and CDR2 is FNYEAQ. The trim removed 4 bases at V and 6 bases at J, leaving 12 bases unmatched. The CDR3 contains 16 residues. The CDR3 loop is CASSSAGTRKADTQYF. In nucleotides, the CDR3 is TGTGCCAGCAGCTCGGCCGGGACTAGGAAGGCCGATACGCAGTATTTT.

This clonotype was seen a few times. This sequence joins TRBV20-1 and TRBJ1-2; D is undetermined. The V end was cut by 6 bases, the J end by 2 bases, with 10 bases between. Germline CDR1 DFQATT, CDR2 SNEGSKA (reference sequence). The CDR3 is 12 residues long. The CDR3 loop reads CSAVNTNYGYTF. CDR3 nucleotides: TGCAGTGCCGTAAACACAAACTATGGCTACACCTTC.

The chain combines TRBV6-6 with TRBJ2-1; D is perhaps TRBD1 or TRBD2 (5 bases each). Trimming shortened V by 5 bases and J by 5 bases, and 16 bases separated the two germline ends. CDR1 is MNHNY and CDR2 is SVGAGI in the germline V gene (reference sequence). The CDR3 runs to 15 residues. Written as DNA, the CDR3 is TGTGCCAGCAGTGTCGTGGGGGAGTCCCACAATGAGCAGTTCTTC. Translation gives CASSVVGESHNEQFF.

About this clonotype: A much larger clone lies one base from this, so it may be a read error. The gene calls are TRBV4-1 and TRBJ2-3; TRBD2 aligns across 9 bases. Germline-derived CDR1 and CDR2 are MGHRA and YSYEKL. V trimming: 4 bases; J trimming: 1 base; junction bases outside the gene matches: 3. CDR3 length: 15 amino acids. This CDR3 is CASSPTSGGTDTQYF. The CDR3 DNA sequence: TGCGCCAGCAGCCCGACTAGCGGAGGCACAGATACGCAGTATTTT.